These 31 T cell receptor beta chains came from one sample sequenced in a study of cytomegalovirus exposure and HLA in healthy donors. In the PCR, 60 Vbeta and 13 Jbeta primers were used. Here immunoSEQ multiplex PCR was the method, and the copy in TCRdb shows in-frame clones only, minus some. The sample records fewer than 150,000 clones, 75% to 90% being singletons. The sample was PBMCs. These receptors all stem from a woman aged 25-40 years in good health and CMV-seropositive.

This sequence joins TRBV6-1 and TRBJ2-1; 8 bases are a match to TRBD1. Germline V gene lookup returns CDR1 MNHNS and CDR2 SASEGT. The CDR3 is made up of 17 amino acids. The junction had 11 bases not matched to a gene; V was cut back by 0 bases and J by 7 bases. CDR3 protein: CASSEALRDRQRNEQFF. In DNA, the CDR3 is TGTGCCAGCAGTGAAGCGCTCCGGGACAGGCAAAGGAATGAGCAGTTCTTC.

This clone was recorded once. The CDR3 region has the DNA TGTGCCAGCAGTTACTCGTGGGACAGCTACGAGCAGTACTTC. Translated, it gives CASSYSWDSYEQYF. The chain has TRBV6-5 and TRBJ2-5; 7 positions match TRBD1. The J call may be in error: the DNA end matches TRBJ2-7 better. The CDR3 loop spans 14 amino acids. CDR1 and CDR2 from the germline V gene are MNHEY and SVGAGI.

A remark on this clone: One end of the junction fails to match germline, which may point to a read error. The chain is built from TRBV6-5 and TRBJ1-2; maybe TRBD1 (5 bases). The V gene's germline CDR1 is MNHEY and CDR2 SVGAGI. This CDR3 comprises 16 residues. The CDR3 DNA reads TGTGGCAGCAGTTATTACGGACCCCGGGGGTACTATGGCTACACCTTC. This encodes CGSSYYGPRGYYGYTF.

The chain couples TRBV9 to TRBJ2-1; possibly TRBD2 for D (5 bases). CDR3 length: 12 amino acids. V lost 4 bases, J lost 12 bases, and 14 bases lay in between. The germline V gene encodes CDR1 SGDLS and CDR2 YYNGEE. The CDR3 nucleotides read TGTGCCAGCAGCCCCGGGGTTGGTGGGCAGTTCTTC. Translated, it gives CASSPGVGGQFF.

On this clone: Different DNA sequences within this sample yield the same CDR3. This chain uses TRBV27 with TRBJ2-1, with a possible D match to TRBD2 (5 bases). The CDR3 is 15 amino acids. CDR1 is MNHEY, CDR2 SMNVEV, per germline (reference sequence). With 3 bases removed from V and 1 base from J, the gap between germline ends came to 10 bases. For the CDR3, the DNA is TGTGCCAGCAGTTTTGGGTCGGGGTCCTACAATGAGCAGTTCTTC. As protein: CASSFGSGSYNEQFF.

This clone was observed a single time. The V call is TRBV28, the J call TRBJ1-2; a weak D match, TRBD1 (5 bases). CDR3 length: 15 residues. Germline V gives CDR1 MDHEN, CDR2 SYDVKM. V was shortened by 6 bases and J by 4 bases, with 18 bases between the two germline ends. The CDR3 spells CASSPLQGQIYGYTF. CDR3 in DNA: TGTGCCAGCAGCCCCCTCCAGGGTCAAATCTATGGCTACACCTTC.

The gene calls are TRBV10-3 and TRBJ2-7; no clear D. Germline CDR1 is ENHRY and CDR2 is SYGVKD. V lost 0 bases and J lost 2, with 11 bases in between. The CDR3 spans 15 residues. The CDR3 here is CAISESIQTTYEQYF. CDR3 coding DNA: TGTGCCATCAGTGAGTCGATACAGACAACCTACGAGCAGTACTTC.

The chain is built from TRBV7-2 and TRBJ2-7, with D possibly matching TRBD1 (5 bases). This CDR3 spans 13 amino acids. Germline CDR1 is SGHTA and CDR2 is FQGNSA. The V gene lost 6 bases and the J gene lost 1 base, with 10 bases spanning the gap. The CDR3 DNA reads TGTGCCAGCAGTAAGGACAATTCCTACGAGCAGTACTTC. Translating it yields CASSKDNSYEQYF.

The chain couples TRBV30 to TRBJ1-5; unclear D gene. V gave up 4 bases and J gave up 6 bases, with 13 bases separating them. CDR1 is GTSNPN and CDR2 is SVGIG in the germline V gene (reference sequence). The CDR3 has 13 amino acids. CDR3 DNA: TGTGCCTGGAAGGGAGGGTGGGGTCAGCCCCAGCATTTT. It specifies CAWKGGWGQPQHF.

The chain uses TRBV5-1 and TRBJ2-2, with 8 bases lining up with TRBD1. The ends lost 0 bases at V and 7 bases at J; junction bases unmatched: 5. The CDR3 is 15 amino acids. Germline CDR1 reads SGHRS; CDR2 reads YFSETQ. CDR3 DNA sequence: TGCGCCAGCAGCTTGGTCCAGGGGGCAAGCGGGGAGCTGTTTTTT. This codes for CASSLVQGASGELFF.

This chain joins TRBV28 and TRBJ2-6; 7 bases line up with TRBD2. Trimming took 3 bases from V and 2 from J; bases not matched to a gene: 16. The germline V gene encodes CDR1 MDHEN and CDR2 SYDVKM. This CDR3 comprises 20 residues. This CDR3 reads CASSLILGPVGRAGANVLTF. The DNA for the CDR3 is TGTGCCAGCAGTTTGATATTGGGACCGGTAGGGAGGGCTGGGGCCAACGTCCTGACTTTC. The full variable domain, rest sourced from reference TRBV28 and TRBJ2-6, is DVKVTQSSRYLVKRTGEKVFLECVQDMDHENMFWYRQDPGLGLRLIYFSYDVKMKEKGDIPEGYSVSREKKERFSLILESASTNQTSMYLCASSLILGPVGRAGANVLTFGAGSRLTVL.

The chain carries TRBV5-4 and TRBJ2-6, with TRBD1 matching 8 bases. Looked up from germline, CDR1 is SGHNT and CDR2 is YYREEE (reference sequence). V trimming: 6 bases; J trimming: 3 bases; junction bases outside the gene matches: 5. This CDR3 has 15 amino acids. CDR3 DNA: TGTGCCAGCACCTCAGGGGGCAGTGGGGCCAACGTCCTGACTTTC. It translates to CASTSGGSGANVLTF.

This clone was counted a few times. This rearrangement joins TRBV5-1 to TRBJ1-4; 7 bases map to TRBD1. CDR3 length: 15 residues. The V gene's germline CDR1 is SGHRS and CDR2 YFSETQ. V shed 4 bases and J 8 bases; nucleotides not matched to a gene: 11. This CDR3 is CASSPGGGEEEKLFF. The CDR3 DNA reads TGCGCCAGCAGCCCGGGAGGGGGCGAAGAAGAAAAACTGTTTTTT.

This clone was observed a single time. This chain links TRBV5-1 with TRBJ2-3, with 7 bases aligning to TRBD2. Per germline, CDR1 SGHRS and CDR2 YFSETQ. The CDR3 is 16 amino acids. With V trimmed by 2 bases and J by 0 bases, 6 bases remained unmatched. The CDR3 DNA reads as TGCGCCAGCAGCTTTTCTAGCGGATCTAGCACAGATACGCAGTATTTT. It yields the protein CASSFSSGSSTDTQYF.

V is TRBV7-9 and J is TRBJ2-2, with 12 bases identical to TRBD2. V lost 8 bases to trimming and J lost 9 bases; unmatched junction nucleotides: 10. The germline CDR1 and CDR2 sequences are SEHNR and FQNEAQ (reference sequence). The CDR3 is 15 residues long. The CDR3 region has the DNA TGTGCCAGCGGCCCCGGACTAGCGGGAACCAGGGAGCTGTTTTTT. Translation gives CASGPGLAGTRELFF.

The J gene is TRBJ1-1, the V gene TRBV9; 11 positions match TRBD1. Germline V gene data show CDR1 as SGDLS and CDR2 as YYNGEE. The CDR3 sequence is 13 residues long. The trim removed 4 bases at V and 10 bases at J, leaving 6 bases unmatched. The CDR3 here is CASSIGTGGVAFF. CDR3 nucleotide sequence: TGTGCCAGCAGCATAGGGACAGGGGGTGTAGCTTTCTTT.

The genes are TRBV5-1 and TRBJ2-5, with a possible D match to TRBD2 (6 bases). Germline V gives CDR1 SGHRS, CDR2 YFSETQ. This CDR3 has 16 residues. V lost 1 base and J 5 bases, leaving 18 bases between the germline ends. For the CDR3, the DNA is TGCGCCAGCAGCTTGAATCCAGGGACGGAGGGGGAGACCCAGTACTTC. This translates into CASSLNPGTEGETQYF. Supplemented by reference TRBV5-1 and TRBJ2-5, the full variable domain reads KAGVTQTPRYLIKTRGQQVTLSCSPISGHRSVSWYQQTPGQGLQFLFEYFSETQRNKGNFPGRFSGRQFSNSRSEMNVSTLELGDSALYLCASSLNPGTEGETQYFGPGTRLLVL.

V gene TRBV11-2 combines with J gene TRBJ2-1; 8 nucleotides line up with TRBD2. V gave up 2 bases and J gave up 6 bases; unmatched junction bases: 9. Germline CDR1 is SGHAT and CDR2 is FQNNGV. The CDR3 totals 16 residues. CDR3 sequence reads: CASSLSLAGGGNEQFF. For the CDR3, the DNA is TGTGCCAGCAGCTTATCCCTCGCGGGAGGTGGCAATGAGCAGTTCTTC.

This rearrangement joins TRBV5-1 to TRBJ2-1, with TRBD2 identical over 7 bases. The ends lost 0 bases at V and 6 bases at J; junction bases unmatched: 12. The CDR3 length is 17 residues. Germline loops: CDR1 SGHRS, CDR2 YFSETQ. The CDR3 DNA reads TGCGCCAGCAGCTTGGAGAATTGGGCGGGAGCCGTCAATGAGCAGTTCTTC. Encoded protein: CASSLENWAGAVNEQFF. The full variable domain, in which reference TRBV5-1 and TRBJ2-1 provide the parts outside the CDR3, is KAGVTQTPRYLIKTRGQQVTLSCSPISGHRSVSWYQQTPGQGLQFLFEYFSETQRNKGNFPGRFSGRQFSNSRSEMNVSTLELGDSALYLCASSLENWAGAVNEQFFGPGTRLTVL.

This chain links TRBV5-6 with TRBJ2-3; 14 bases are shared with TRBD2. V trimming: 4 bases; J trimming: 4 bases; junction bases outside the gene matches: 8. The CDR3 loop spans 17 amino acids. From germline, CDR1 is SGHDT and CDR2 YYEEEE. The CDR3 DNA reads TGTGCCAGCAGCGGCGGGACTAGCGGGGGTATTGCAGATACGCAGTATTTT. Protein: CASSGGTSGGIADTQYF.

For the CDR3, the DNA is TGTGCCAGCAGTCCCTACCTAGGGGAGCCCCAGCATTTT. It codes for CASSPYLGEPQHF. The chain has TRBV2 and TRBJ1-5; possibly TRBD1 for D (5 bases). The CDR3 length is 13 residues. Between the trimmed V and J ends, which lost 5 bases and 8 bases, there was a span of 13 bases. Germline V lookup: CDR1 SNHLY, CDR2 FYNNEI.

The V and J genes are TRBV2 and TRBJ1-4; D might be TRBD1 (6 bases). From germline, CDR1 is SNHLY and CDR2 FYNNEI. Between the trimmed V and J ends, which lost 5 bases and 1 base, there was a span of 8 bases. The CDR3 is 14 residues long. The CDR3 coding sequence is TGTGCCAGCAGTAGGGGGGGAACTAATGAAAAACTGTTTTTT. It codes for CASSRGGTNEKLFF.

CDR3 DNA sequence: TGTGCCTGGACTAGCGGAGCTACTTACACAGATACGCAGTATTTT. Translation gives CAWTSGATYTDTQYF. The chain combines TRBV30 with TRBJ2-3; the match to TRBD2 covers 7 bases. The V gene end was trimmed by 4 bases and the J gene end by 2 bases; junction bases not matched to a gene: 9. This CDR3 is 15 amino acids long. Per the germline V gene, CDR1 is GTSNPN and CDR2 is SVGIG (reference sequence).

This clone was found a few times. The chain joins TRBV28 to TRBJ2-7, with 11 bases aligning to TRBD1. The CDR3 loop spans 16 amino acids. CDR1 and CDR2 (germline): MDHEN, SYDVKM. V lost 4 bases and J lost 3; bases outside the gene matches: 8. The CDR3 loop reads CASSSTGTGGSYEQYF. The CDR3 bases are TGTGCCAGCAGTTCCACCGGGACAGGGGGTAGCTACGAGCAGTACTTC.

The chain has TRBV27 and TRBJ1-5; possibly TRBD1 for D (5 bases). V gave up 2 bases and J gave up 4 bases, with 12 bases separating them. Germline V gives CDR1 MNHEY, CDR2 SMNVEV (reference sequence). The CDR3 has 15 residues. DNA of the CDR3: TGTGCCAGCAGTTTAGTAAATGGGGGGAATCAGCCCCAGCATTTT. Protein: CASSLVNGGNQPQHF.

This chain uses TRBV30 with TRBJ1-4; D is undetermined. Germline V gene sequence: CDR1 GTSNPN, CDR2 SVGIG (reference sequence). With 1 base removed from V and 8 bases from J, the gap between germline ends came to 17 bases. This CDR3 is 15 amino acids long. CDR3 in DNA: TGTGCCTGGAGTGGCCGTTTAACTGGAGGGGAAAAACTGTTTTTT. It is translated as CAWSGRLTGGEKLFF.

The V gene is TRBV9, the J gene TRBJ1-2; no firm D call. V was shortened by 4 bases and J by 9 bases, with 22 bases between the two germline ends. The germline V gene has CDR1 SGDLS and CDR2 YYNGEE. This CDR3 has 15 amino acids. CDR3 region: CASSFSTDPGGRYTF. DNA of the CDR3: TGTGCCAGCAGCTTCTCGACGGACCCCGGAGGTCGCTACACCTTC.

This clone showed up just once. The chain uses TRBV30 and TRBJ1-3; D ambiguous. Trimming removed 5 bases at V and 13 bases at J, with 6 bases between. This CDR3 is 8 amino acids long. CDR1 GTSNPN and CDR2 SVGIG come from the germline V gene (reference sequence). This chain's CDR3 is CAWLPIYF. For the CDR3, the DNA is TGTGCCTGGCTACCTATATATTTT.

The gene calls are TRBV7-9 and TRBJ1-1; D is uncertain. V gave up 5 bases and J gave up 0 bases, with 13 bases separating them. The CDR3 length is 15 residues. Germline CDR1 reads SEHNR; CDR2 reads FQNEAQ (reference sequence). CDR3 loop: CASSPPVNMNTEAFF. CDR3 DNA sequence: TGTGCCAGCAGCCCCCCCGTCAACATGAACACTGAAGCTTTCTTT.

This clone came up a few times. This chain uses TRBV7-3 with TRBJ1-3; the D gene is possibly TRBD1 (5 bases). The CDR3 has 13 amino acids. In germline, CDR1 is SGHTA, CDR2 FQGTGA. Trimming cost V 4 bases and J 4 bases, with 8 bases left between them. CDR3 loop: CASSWGKGNTIYF. In DNA form, the CDR3 reads TGTGCCAGCAGCTGGGGCAAGGGAAACACCATATATTTT.

The chain recombines TRBV5-8 with TRBJ2-1, with 7 positions matching TRBD1. The CDR3 is made up of 15 amino acids. Germline V gene lookup returns CDR1 SGHTS and CDR2 YDEGEE. The V gene end was trimmed by 1 base and the J gene end by 5 bases; junction bases not matched to a gene: 6. CDR3 nucleotides: TGTGCCAGCAGCTTGTACCCGACAGGGAACAATGAGCAGTTCTTC. Protein: CASSLYPTGNNEQFF.